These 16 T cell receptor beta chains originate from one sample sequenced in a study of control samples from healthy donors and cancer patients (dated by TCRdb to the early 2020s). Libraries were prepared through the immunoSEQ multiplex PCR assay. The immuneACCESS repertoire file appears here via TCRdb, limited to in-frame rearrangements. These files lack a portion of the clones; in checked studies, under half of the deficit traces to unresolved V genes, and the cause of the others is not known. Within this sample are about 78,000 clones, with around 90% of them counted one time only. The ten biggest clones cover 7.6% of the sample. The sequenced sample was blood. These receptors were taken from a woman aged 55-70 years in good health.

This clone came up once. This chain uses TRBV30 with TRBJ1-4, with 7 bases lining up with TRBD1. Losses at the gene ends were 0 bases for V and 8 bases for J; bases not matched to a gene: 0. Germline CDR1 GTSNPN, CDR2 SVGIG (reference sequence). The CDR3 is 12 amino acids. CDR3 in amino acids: CAWSVGGEKLFF. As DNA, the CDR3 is TGTGCCTGGAGTGTAGGGGGCGAAAAACTGTTTTTT.

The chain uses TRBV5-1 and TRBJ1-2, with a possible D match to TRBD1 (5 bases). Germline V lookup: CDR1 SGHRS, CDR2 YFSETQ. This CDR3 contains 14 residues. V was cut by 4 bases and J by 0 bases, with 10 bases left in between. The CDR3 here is CASSQDTSNYGYTF. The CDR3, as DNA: TGCGCCAGCAGCCAGGACACGTCTAACTATGGCTACACCTTC. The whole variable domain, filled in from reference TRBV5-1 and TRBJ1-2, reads KAGVTQTPRYLIKTRGQQVTLSCSPISGHRSVSWYQQTPGQGLQFLFEYFSETQRNKGNFPGRFSGRQFSNSRSEMNVSTLELGDSALYLCASSQDTSNYGYTFGSGTRLTVV.

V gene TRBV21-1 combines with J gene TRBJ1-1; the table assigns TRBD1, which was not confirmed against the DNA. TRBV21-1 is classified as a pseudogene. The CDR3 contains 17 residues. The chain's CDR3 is CASSAHDPNTQNTEAFF. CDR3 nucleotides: TGTGCCAGCAGCGCCCACGATCCGAACACCCAGAACACTGAAGCTTTCTTT.

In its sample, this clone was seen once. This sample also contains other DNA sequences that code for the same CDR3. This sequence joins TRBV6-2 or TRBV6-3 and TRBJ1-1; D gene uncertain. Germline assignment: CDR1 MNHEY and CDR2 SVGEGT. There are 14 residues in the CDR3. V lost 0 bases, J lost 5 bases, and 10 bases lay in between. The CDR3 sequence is CASSYSRGSTEAFF. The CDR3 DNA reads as TGTGCCAGCAGTTACTCGCGGGGTTCGACTGAAGCTTTCTTT.

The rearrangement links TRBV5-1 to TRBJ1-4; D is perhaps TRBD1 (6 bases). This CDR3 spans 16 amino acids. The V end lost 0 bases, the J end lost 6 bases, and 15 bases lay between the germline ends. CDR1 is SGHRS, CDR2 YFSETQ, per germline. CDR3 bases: TGCGCCAGCAGCTTGGTTCCCCTGGCAGGGGATGAAAAACTGTTTTTT. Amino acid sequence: CASSLVPLAGDEKLFF.

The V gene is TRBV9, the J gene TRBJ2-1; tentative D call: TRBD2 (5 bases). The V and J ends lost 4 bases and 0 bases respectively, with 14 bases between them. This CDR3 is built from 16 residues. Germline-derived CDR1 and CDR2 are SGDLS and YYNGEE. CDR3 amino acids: CASSIVAQSSYNEQFF. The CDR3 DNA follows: TGTGCCAGCAGCATTGTAGCGCAGAGCTCCTACAATGAGCAGTTCTTC.

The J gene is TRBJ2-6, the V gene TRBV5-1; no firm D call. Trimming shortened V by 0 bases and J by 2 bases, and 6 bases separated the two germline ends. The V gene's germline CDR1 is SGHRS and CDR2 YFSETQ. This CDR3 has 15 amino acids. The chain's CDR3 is CASSLASTGANVLTF. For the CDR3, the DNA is TGCGCCAGCAGCTTGGCGAGTACTGGGGCCAACGTCCTGACTTTC.

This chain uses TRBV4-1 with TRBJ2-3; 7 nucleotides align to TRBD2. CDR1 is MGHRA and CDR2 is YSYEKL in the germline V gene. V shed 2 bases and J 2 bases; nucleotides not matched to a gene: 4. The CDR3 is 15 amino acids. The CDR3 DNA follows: TGCGCCAGCAGCCAACCGGGGGGAATCACAGATACGCAGTATTTT. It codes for CASSQPGGITDTQYF.

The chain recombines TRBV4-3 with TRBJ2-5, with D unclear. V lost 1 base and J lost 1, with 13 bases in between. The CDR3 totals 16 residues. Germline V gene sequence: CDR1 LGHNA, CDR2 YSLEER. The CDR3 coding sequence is TGCGCCAGCAGCCAAGGAATCAGGTGGGCCCAAGAGACCCAGTACTTC. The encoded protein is CASSQGIRWAQETQYF.

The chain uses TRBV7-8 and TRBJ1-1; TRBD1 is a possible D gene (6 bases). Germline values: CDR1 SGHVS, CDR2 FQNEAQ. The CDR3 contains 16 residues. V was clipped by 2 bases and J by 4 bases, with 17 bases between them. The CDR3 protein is CASSLSLAGAVTEAFF. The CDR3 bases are TGTGCCAGCAGCTTAAGTTTGGCGGGGGCTGTCACTGAAGCTTTCTTT.

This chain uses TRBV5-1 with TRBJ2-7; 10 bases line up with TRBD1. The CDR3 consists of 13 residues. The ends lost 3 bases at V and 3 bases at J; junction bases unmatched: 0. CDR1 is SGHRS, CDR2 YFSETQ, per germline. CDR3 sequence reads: CASSWDRGYEQYF. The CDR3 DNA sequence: TGCGCCAGCAGCTGGGACAGGGGCTACGAGCAGTACTTC.

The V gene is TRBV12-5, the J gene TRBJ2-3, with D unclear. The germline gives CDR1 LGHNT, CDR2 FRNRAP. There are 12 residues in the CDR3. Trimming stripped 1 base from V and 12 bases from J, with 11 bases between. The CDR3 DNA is TGTGCTAGTGGTTTGGACCGGCAGATCCAGTATTTT. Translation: CASGLDRQIQYF. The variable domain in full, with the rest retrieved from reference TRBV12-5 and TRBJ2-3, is DARVTQTPRHKVTEMGQEVTMRCQPILGHNTVFWYRQTMMQGLELLAYFRNRAPLDDSGMPKDRFSAEMPDATLATLKIQPSEPRDSAVYFCASGLDRQIQYFGPGTRLTVL.

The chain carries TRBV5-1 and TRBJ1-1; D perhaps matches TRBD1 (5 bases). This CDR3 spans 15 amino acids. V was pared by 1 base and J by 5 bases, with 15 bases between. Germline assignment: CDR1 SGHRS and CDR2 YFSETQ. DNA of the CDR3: TGCGCCAGCAGCTTGTGGGACCTAGGGGATACTGAAGCTTTCTTT. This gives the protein CASSLWDLGDTEAFF.

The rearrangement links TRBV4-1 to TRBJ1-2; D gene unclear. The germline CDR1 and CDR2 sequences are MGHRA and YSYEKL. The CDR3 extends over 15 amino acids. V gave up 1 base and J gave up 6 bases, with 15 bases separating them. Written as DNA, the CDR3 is TGCGCCAGCAGCCAAGGGGAGAGAGAGTATAATGGCTACACCTTC. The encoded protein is CASSQGEREYNGYTF.

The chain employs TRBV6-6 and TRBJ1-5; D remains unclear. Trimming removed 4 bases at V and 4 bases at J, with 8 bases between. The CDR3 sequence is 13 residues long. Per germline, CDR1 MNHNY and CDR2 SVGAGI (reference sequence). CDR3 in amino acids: CASSSSRNQPQHF. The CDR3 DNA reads TGTGCCAGCAGTTCTTCACGTAATCAGCCCCAGCATTTT.

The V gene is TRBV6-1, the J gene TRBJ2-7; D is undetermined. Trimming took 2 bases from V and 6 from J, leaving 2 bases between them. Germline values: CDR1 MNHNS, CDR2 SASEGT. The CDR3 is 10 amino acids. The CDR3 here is CASSEIEQYF. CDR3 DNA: TGTGCCAGCAGTGAAATCGAGCAGTACTTC.